This T cell receptor beta chain was recorded in a study of PD-1 blockade in classical Hodgkin lymphoma (dated by TCRdb to about 2020). Some background on the complete study: Nivolumab dosing was 3 mg/kg intravenously every 2 weeks, continuing until either disease progression or unacceptable toxicity. The study used TCR beta sequencing and CyTOF to define a peripheral blood immune signature of response to PD-1 blockade in classical Hodgkin lymphoma. Overall study outcomes, separate from this receptor: Trial patients with a complete response had baseline diversity similar to that of newly diagnosed patients, while partial responders and progressors had significantly lower diversity. By C4D1, a significant rise was seen in CD4+ TCR diversity but not in CD8+ TCR diversity (p=0.0027 vs p=0.16), and the rise was most apparent among complete responders (p=0.02). Patients starting nivolumab less than 1 year after ASCT had lower diversity and were excluded from later analyses to avoid confounding by immune reconstitution. Baseline TCR diversity was reported to be lower in newly diagnosed patients than in healthy donors and to be lower still in relapsed/refractory patients. The study was limited to a single clinical trial cohort, and causes of repertoire differences, possibly disease activity or prior therapy, remained undefined.

The time point label for this specimen denotes: cycle 4 day 1 (C4D1), after around six weeks of nivolumab. Every trial patient had relapsed following autologous stem cell transplantation, and prior brentuximab vedotin exposure was what differed among cohorts A, B and C. CD8+ T cells were purified from thawed PBMCs by magnetic negative selection with a Miltenyi CD8+ T cell isolation kit. A total of over 50 patients with relapsed/refractory classical Hodgkin lymphoma made up the trial cohort, and each patient's best overall response was complete response, partial response or progressive disease. Single-agent nivolumab was administered to trial patients in the multi-cohort phase II CheckMate 205 trial. An independent review committee assessed best overall response by applying the 2007 International Working Group response criteria. PBMCs from the trial were collected at three points: immediately before nivolumab initiation (C1D1), and during therapy at cycle 2 day 1 and cycle 4 day 1. Peripheral blood was collected in 8 mL Vacutainer Cell Preparation Tubes, from which PBMCs were isolated by centrifugation and then cryopreserved. Purified CD4+ and CD8+ fractions were generated only in cases for which an additional PBMC sample was available. Magnetically labelled cells were depleted on LS columns in a quadroMACS separator, and the flow-through was collected as the purified fraction.

Genomic DNA was extracted with the Qiagen DNeasy kit from unsorted PBMCs and from negatively selected CD4+ and CD8+ fractions. TCR beta CDR3 regions were subjected to amplification by immunoSEQ multiplex PCR with primers that anneal to V and J segments. A synthetic immune receptor repertoire was used to minimize amplification bias, and any remaining bias was removed computationally after sequencing. For the original study's pipeline: Repertoire diversity was quantified as the Shannon entropy index using custom Python scripts. Unsorted, CD4+ and CD8+ repertoires were examined separately, except in combined analyses, for which CD4+ and CD8+ sequences were merged in silico. Clonal expansion was defined as a frequency increase of at least 2-fold after treatment compared with C1D1, and clones undetected at baseline were assigned a pseudocount of 0.5. Clones with 0 or 1 copy at C1D1 were defined as singleton clones, while clones with 2 or more copies were defined as non-singleton clones. By matching protein sequences in sorted samples from the same patient, clones expanded in unsorted samples were annotated as CD4+, CD8+ or unknown. Wilcoxon tests on paired samples were used to test diversity changes from C1D1 to C4D1. Not all clones reach the TCRdb copy of this immuneACCESS table, which keeps in-frame sequences only. Checked studies attribute under half of the gap to unresolved V genes and leave the rest unexplained. The V and J calls and clone size were taken over from that table, and D and trimming were inferred from the DNA. This sample is represented by fewer than 10,000 clones; roughly 80% of them were singletons. The top ten hold about a quarter of the sample.

Trimming leaves V shorter by 0 bases and J shorter by 0 bases, with the junction holding 8 bases beyond the gene matches. CDR3 length: 17 amino acids, cysteine to phenylalanine. Only the CDR3 part of the read is kept: 51 bases, read in frame from the first base. According to the germline V gene (reference sequence), CDR1 reads MNHEY and CDR2 reads SMNVEV. To note about this clone: The antigen it recognizes is unknown. The input lacks base qualities; no much larger clone sits a single base away.

Sample: CD8+ T cells from blood, taken before the fourth cycle of nivolumab. This receptor was identified in a human donor with classical Hodgkin lymphoma. This receptor chain uses TRBV27 and TRBJ2-7; TRBD1 aligns with 7 central bases. The CDR3 reads CASSLSGDSLLSYEQYF. The DNA reads as follows: TGTGCCAGCAGTTTATCGGGGGACAGCCTCCTCTCCTACGAGCAGTACTTC.